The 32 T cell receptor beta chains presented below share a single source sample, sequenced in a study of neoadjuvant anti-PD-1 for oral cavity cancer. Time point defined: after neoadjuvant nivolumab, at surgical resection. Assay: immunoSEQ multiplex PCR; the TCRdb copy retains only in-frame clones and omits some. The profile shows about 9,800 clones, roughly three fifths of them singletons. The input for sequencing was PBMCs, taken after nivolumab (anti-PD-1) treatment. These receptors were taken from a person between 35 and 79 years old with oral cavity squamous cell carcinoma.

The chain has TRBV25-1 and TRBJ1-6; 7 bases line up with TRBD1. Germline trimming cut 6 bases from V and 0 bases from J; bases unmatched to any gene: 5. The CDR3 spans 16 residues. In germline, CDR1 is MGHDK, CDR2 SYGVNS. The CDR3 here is CASRGGDSSYNSPLHF. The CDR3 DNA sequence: TGTGCCAGCAGGGGAGGGGACAGCTCCTATAATTCACCCCTCCACTTT.

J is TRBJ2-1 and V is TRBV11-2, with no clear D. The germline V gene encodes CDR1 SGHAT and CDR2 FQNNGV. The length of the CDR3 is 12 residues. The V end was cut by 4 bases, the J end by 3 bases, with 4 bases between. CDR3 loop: CASSSVYNEQFF. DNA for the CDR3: TGTGCCAGCAGCTCCGTCTACAATGAGCAGTTCTTC.

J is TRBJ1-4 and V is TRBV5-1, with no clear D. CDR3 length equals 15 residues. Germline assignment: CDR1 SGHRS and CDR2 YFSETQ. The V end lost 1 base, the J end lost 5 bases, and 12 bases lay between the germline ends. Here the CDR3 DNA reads TGCGCCAGCAGCTTGACGGCAGCCATCAATGAAAAACTGTTTTTT. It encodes CASSLTAAINEKLFF. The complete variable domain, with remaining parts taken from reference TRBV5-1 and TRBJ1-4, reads KAGVTQTPRYLIKTRGQQVTLSCSPISGHRSVSWYQQTPGQGLQFLFEYFSETQRNKGNFPGRFSGRQFSNSRSEMNVSTLELGDSALYLCASSLTAAINEKLFFGSGTQLSVL.

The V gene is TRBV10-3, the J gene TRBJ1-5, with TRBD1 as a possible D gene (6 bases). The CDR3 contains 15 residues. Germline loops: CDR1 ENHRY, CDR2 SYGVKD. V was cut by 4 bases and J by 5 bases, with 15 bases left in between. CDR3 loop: CAISASTGFDQPQHF. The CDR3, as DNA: TGTGCCATCAGTGCTAGTACAGGGTTTGATCAGCCCCAGCATTTT.

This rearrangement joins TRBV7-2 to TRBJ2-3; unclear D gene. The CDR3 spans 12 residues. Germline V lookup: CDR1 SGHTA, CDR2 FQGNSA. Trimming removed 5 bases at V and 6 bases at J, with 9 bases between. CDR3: CASSPTMDTQYF. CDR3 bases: TGTGCCAGCAGCCCTACTATGGATACGCAGTATTTT.

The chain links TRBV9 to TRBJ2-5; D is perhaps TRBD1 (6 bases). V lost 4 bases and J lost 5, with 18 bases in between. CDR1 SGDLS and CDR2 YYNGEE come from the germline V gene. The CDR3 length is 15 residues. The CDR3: CASSSGQIGGETQYF. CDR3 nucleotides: TGTGCCAGCAGCTCTGGACAGATTGGTGGGGAGACCCAGTACTTC.

This CDR3 is CASSPVAGGTGELFF. The CDR3 DNA reads as TGTGCCAGCAGCCCAGTCGCGGGAGGCACCGGGGAGCTGTTTTTT. The chain joins TRBV14 to TRBJ2-2; 8 bases are shared with TRBD2. The length of the CDR3 is 15 residues. Germline CDR1 reads SGHDN; CDR2 reads FVKESK. The J segment lost 4 bases and the V segment lost 4 bases, leaving 5 bases of the junction unmatched.

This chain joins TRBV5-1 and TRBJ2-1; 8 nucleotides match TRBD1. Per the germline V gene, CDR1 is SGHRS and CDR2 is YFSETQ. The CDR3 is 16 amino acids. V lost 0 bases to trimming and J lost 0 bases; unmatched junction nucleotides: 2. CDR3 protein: CASSLGQGRSYNEQFF. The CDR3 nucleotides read TGCGCCAGCAGCTTGGGACAGGGGCGCTCCTACAATGAGCAGTTCTTC.

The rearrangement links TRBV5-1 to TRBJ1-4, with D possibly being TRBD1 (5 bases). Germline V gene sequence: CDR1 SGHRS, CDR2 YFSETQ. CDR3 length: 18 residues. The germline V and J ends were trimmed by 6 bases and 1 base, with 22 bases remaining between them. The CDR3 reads CASTTGNTQRRTNEKLFF. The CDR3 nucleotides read TGCGCCAGCACCACAGGAAACACCCAACGGAGAACTAATGAAAAACTGTTTTTT.

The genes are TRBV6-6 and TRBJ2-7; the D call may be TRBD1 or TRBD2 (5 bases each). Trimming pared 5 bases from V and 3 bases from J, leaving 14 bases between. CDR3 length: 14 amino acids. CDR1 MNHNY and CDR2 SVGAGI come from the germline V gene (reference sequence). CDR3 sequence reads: CASSPGDRYYEQYF. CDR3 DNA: TGTGCCAGCAGTCCCGGGGACCGCTACTACGAGCAGTACTTC.

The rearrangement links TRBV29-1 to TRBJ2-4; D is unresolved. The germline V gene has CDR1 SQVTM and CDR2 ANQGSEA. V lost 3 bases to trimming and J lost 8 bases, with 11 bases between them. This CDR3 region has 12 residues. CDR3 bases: TGCAGCGTTGAGGTCAGTAAGGACATTCAGTACTTC. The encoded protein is CSVEVSKDIQYF.

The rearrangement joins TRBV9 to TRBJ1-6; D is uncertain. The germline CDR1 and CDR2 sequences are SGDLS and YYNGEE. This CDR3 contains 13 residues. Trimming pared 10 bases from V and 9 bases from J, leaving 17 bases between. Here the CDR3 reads CASQEFSGSPLHF. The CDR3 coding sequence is TGTGCCTCCCAGGAGTTTTCTGGTTCACCCCTCCACTTT.

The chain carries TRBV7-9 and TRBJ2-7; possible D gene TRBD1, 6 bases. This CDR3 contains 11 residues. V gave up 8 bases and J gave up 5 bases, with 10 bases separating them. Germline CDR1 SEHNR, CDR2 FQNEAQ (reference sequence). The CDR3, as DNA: TGTGCCAGCCAGGGGCGCGACGAGCAGTACTTC. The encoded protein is CASQGRDEQYF.

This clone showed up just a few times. In DNA form, the CDR3 reads TGTGCCAGCAGCTTGGAGCAGGGGGTGGGTGGCTACACCTTC. The encoded protein is CASSLEQGVGGYTF. V gene TRBV5-8 combines with J gene TRBJ1-2; 7 nucleotides line up with TRBD1. Germline V CDR1 and CDR2: SGHTS, YDEGEE. V shed 0 bases, J shed 7 bases, and the junction held 6 bases outside the gene matches. The CDR3 spans 14 residues.

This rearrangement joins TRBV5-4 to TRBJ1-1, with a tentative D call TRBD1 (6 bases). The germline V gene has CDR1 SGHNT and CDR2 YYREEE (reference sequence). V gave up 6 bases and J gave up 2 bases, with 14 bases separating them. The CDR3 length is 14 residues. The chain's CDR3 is CASTPRGRNTEAFF. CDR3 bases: TGTGCCAGCACCCCCAGGGGACGAAACACTGAAGCTTTCTTT. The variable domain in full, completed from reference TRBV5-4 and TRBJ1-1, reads ETGVTQSPTHLIKTRGQQVTLRCSSQSGHNTVSWYQQALGQGPQFIFQYYREEENGRGNFPPRFSGLQFPNYSSELNVNALELDDSALYLCASTPRGRNTEAFFGQGTRLTVV.

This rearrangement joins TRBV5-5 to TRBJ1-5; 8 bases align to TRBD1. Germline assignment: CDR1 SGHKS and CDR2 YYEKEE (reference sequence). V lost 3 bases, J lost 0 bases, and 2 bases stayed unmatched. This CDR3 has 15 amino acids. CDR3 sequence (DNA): TGTGCCAGCAGCTCGGGACAGGTTAGCAATCAGCCCCAGCATTTT. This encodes CASSSGQVSNQPQHF.

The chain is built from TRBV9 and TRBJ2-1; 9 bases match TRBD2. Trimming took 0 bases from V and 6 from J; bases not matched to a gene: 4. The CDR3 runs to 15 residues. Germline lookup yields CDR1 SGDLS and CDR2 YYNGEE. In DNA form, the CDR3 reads TGTGCCAGCAGCGTAGTGGGCGGGGGGGCCAATGAGCAGTTCTTC. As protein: CASSVVGGGANEQFF.

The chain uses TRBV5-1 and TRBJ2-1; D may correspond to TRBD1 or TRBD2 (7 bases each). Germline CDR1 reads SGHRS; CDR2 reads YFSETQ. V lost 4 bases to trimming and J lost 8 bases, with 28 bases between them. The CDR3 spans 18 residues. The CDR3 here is CASSPKRGGYRGVDEQFF. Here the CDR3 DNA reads TGCGCCAGCAGCCCCAAGAGGGGGGGGTACAGGGGAGTGGATGAGCAGTTCTTC.

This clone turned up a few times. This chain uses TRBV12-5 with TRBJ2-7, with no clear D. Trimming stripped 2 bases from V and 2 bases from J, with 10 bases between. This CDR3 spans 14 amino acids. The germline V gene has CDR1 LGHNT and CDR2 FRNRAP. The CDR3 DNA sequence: TGTGCTAGTGGTTTGTTAGGGTTTGCCTACGAGCAGTACTTC. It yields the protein CASGLLGFAYEQYF.

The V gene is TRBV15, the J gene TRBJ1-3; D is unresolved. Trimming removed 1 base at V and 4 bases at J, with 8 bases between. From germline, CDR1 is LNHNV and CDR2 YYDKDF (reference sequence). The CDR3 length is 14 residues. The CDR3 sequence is CATSRGYSGNTIYF. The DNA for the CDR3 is TGTGCCACCAGCAGAGGTTACTCGGGAAACACCATATATTTT.

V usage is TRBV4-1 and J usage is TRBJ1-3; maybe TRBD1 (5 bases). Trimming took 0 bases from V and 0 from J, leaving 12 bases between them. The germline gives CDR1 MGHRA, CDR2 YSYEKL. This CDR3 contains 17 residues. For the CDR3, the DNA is TGCGCCAGCAGCCAAGACAGTGGGACCGGCTCTGGAAACACCATATATTTT. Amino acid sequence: CASSQDSGTGSGNTIYF.

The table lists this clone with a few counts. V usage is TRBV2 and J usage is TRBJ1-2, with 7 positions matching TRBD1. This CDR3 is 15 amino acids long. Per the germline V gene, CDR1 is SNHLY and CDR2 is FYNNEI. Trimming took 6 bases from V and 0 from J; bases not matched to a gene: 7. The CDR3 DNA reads TGTGCCAGCAGGCGGGACAGCCTAGCTAACTATGGCTACACCTTC. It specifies CASRRDSLANYGYTF.

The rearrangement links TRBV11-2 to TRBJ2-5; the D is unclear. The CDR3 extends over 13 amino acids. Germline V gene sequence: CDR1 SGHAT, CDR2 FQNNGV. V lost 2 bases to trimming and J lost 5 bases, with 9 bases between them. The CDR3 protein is CASSLSDGETQYF. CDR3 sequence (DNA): TGTGCCAGCAGCTTAAGTGACGGGGAGACCCAGTACTTC.

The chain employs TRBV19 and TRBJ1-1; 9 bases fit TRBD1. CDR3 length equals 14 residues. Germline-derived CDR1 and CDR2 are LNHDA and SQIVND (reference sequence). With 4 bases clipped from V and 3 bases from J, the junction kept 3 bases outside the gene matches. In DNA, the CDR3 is TGTGCCAGTAGTACGGACAGGGGTGACACTGAAGCTTTCTTT. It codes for CASSTDRGDTEAFF.

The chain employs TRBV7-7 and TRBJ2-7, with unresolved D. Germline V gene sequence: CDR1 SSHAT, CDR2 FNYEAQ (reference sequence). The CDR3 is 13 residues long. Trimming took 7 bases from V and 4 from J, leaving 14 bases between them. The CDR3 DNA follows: TGTGCCAGCACCCCCCCGAGTTGTTACGAGCAGTACTTC. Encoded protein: CASTPPSCYEQYF. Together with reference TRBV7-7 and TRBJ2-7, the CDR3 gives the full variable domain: GAGVSQSPRYKVTKRGQDVTLRCDPISSHATLYWYQQALGQGPEFLTYFNYEAQPDKSGLPSDRFSAERPEGSISTLTIQRTEQRDSAMYRCASTPPSCYEQYFGPGTRLTVT.

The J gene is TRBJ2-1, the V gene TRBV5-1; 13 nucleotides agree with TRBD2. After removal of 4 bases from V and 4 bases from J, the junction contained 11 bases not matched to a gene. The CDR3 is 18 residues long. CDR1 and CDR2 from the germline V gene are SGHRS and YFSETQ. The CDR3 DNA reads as TGCGCCAGCAGCGGCATGGGGCCGGGACTAGCGGGGTACAATGAGCAGTTCTTC. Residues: CASSGMGPGLAGYNEQFF. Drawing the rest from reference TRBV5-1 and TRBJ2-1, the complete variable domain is KAGVTQTPRYLIKTRGQQVTLSCSPISGHRSVSWYQQTPGQGLQFLFEYFSETQRNKGNFPGRFSGRQFSNSRSEMNVSTLELGDSALYLCASSGMGPGLAGYNEQFFGPGTRLTVL.

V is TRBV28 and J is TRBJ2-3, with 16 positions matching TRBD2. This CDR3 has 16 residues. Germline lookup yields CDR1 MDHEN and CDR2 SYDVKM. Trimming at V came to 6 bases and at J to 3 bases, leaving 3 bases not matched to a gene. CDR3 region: CASSRGLAGGTDTQYF. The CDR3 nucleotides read TGTGCCAGCAGCCGGGGACTAGCGGGAGGGACAGATACGCAGTATTTT.

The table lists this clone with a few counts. The CDR3 coding sequence is TGTGCCAGCAGTGATGGACAGGGGAGGCAGCCCCAGCATTTT. Encoded protein: CASSDGQGRQPQHF. The V call is TRBV6-6, the J call TRBJ1-5, with 9 bases fitting TRBD1. This CDR3 is built from 14 residues. V trimming: 5 bases; J trimming: 7 bases; junction bases outside the gene matches: 6. CDR1 MNHNY and CDR2 SVGAGI come from the germline V gene (reference sequence).

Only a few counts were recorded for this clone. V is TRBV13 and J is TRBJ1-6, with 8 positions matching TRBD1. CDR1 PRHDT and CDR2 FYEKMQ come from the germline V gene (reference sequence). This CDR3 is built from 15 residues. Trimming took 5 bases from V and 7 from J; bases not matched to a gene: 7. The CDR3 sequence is CASSSRQGNNSPLHF. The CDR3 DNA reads TGTGCCAGCAGCAGTCGACAGGGGAACAATTCACCCCTCCACTTT.

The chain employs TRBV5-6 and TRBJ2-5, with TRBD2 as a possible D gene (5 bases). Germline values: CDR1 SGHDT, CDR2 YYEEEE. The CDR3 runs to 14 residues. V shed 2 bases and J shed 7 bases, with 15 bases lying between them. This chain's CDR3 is CASSFPGLGGTQYF. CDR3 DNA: TGTGCCAGCAGCTTCCCGGGCCTCGGAGGGACCCAGTACTTC. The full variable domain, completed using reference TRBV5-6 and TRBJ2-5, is DAGVTQSPTHLIKTRGQQVTLRCSPKSGHDTVSWYQQALGQGPQFIFQYYEEEERQRGNFPDRFSGHQFPNYSSELNVNALLLGDSALYLCASSFPGLGGTQYFGPGTRLLVL.

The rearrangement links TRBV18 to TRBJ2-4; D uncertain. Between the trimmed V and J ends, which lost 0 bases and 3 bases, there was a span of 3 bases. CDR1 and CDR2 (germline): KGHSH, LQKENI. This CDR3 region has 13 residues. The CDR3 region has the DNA TGTGCCAGCTCACCACCAGTCAAAAACATTCAGTACTTC. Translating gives CASSPPVKNIQYF.

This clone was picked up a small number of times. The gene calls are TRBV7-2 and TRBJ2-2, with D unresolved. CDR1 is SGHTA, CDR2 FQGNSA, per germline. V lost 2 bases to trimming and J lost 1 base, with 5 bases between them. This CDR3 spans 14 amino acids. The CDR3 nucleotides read TGTGCCAGCAGCTTAATCTTGAACACCGGGGAGCTGTTTTTT. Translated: CASSLILNTGELFF.